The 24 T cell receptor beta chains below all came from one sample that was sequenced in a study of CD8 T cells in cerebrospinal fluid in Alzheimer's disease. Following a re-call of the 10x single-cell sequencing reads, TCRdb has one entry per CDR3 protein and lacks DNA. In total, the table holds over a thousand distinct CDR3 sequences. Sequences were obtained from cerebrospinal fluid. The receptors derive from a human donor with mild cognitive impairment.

CDR3 amino acids: CASSLAVRAGANNEQFF. This chain links TRBV7-9 with TRBJ2-1; the D call from TCRdb, TRBD2, cannot be confirmed without DNA. CDR1 is SEHNR and CDR2 is FQNEAQ in the germline V gene (reference sequence). The CDR3 is made up of 17 amino acids.

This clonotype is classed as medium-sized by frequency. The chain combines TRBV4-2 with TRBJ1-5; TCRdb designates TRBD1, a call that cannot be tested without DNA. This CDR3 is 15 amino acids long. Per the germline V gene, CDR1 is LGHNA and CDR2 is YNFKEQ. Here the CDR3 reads CASSQEARGHQPQHF.

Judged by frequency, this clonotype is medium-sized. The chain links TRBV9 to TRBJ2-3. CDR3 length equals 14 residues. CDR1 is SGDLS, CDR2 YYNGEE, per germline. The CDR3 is CASSPQISTDTQYF.

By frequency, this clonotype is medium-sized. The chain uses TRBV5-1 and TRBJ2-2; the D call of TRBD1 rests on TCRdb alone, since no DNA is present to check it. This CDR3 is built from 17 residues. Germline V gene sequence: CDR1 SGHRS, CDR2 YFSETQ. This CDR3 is CASSFLPGQGGTGELFF.

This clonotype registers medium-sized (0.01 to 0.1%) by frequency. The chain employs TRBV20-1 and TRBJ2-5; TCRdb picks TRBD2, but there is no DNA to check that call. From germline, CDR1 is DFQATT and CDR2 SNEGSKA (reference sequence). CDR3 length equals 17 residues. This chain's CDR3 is CSAPSFPLAEGGETQYF.

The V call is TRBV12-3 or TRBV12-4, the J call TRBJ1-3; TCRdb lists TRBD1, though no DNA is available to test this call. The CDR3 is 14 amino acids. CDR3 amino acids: CASSRQGGRDTIYF.

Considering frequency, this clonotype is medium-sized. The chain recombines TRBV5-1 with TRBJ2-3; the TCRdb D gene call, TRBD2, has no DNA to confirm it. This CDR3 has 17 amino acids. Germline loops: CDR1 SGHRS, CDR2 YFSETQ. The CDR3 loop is CASSPGTSGDFTDTQYF.

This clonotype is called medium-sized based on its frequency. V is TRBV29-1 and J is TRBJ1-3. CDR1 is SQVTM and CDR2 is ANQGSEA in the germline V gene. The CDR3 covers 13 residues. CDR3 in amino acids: CSVRGSSGNTIYF.

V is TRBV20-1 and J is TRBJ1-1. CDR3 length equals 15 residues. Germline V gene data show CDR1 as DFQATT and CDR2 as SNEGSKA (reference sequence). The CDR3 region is CSARSFVGRNTEAFF.

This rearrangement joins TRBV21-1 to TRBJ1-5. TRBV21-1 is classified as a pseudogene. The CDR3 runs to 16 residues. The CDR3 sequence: CASSSRFTGGRQPQHF.

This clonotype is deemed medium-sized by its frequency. CDR3 loop: CSARDATAGVGTEAFF. The J gene is TRBJ1-1, the V gene TRBV20-1; TCRdb's D call of TRBD1 is untestable without DNA. The CDR3 covers 16 residues. CDR1 DFQATT and CDR2 SNEGSKA come from the germline V gene (reference sequence).

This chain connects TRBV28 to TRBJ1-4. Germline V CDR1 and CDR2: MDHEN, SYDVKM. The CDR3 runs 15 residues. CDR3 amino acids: CASSLHGATNEKLFF.

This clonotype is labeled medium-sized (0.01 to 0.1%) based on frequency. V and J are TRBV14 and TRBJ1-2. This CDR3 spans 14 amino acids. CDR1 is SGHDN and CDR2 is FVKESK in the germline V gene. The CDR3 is CASSQGSERDGYTF.

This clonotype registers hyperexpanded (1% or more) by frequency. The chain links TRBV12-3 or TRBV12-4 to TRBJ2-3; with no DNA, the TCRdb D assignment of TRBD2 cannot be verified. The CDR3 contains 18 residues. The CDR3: CASSFRGLAGGYTDTQYF.

The CDR3 reads CASSIGLAGKTQYF. The rearrangement uses TRBV19 and TRBJ2-5; TCRdb picks TRBD2, but there is no DNA to check that call. The CDR3 runs 14 residues. CDR1 is LNHDA and CDR2 is SQIVND in the germline V gene (reference sequence).

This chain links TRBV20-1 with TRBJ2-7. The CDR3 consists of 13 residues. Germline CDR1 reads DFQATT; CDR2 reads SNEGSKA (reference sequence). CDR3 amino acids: CSADAESSYEQYF.

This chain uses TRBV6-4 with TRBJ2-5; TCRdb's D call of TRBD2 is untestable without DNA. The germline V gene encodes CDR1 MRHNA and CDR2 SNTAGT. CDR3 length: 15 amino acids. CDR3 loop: CASSPGLADQETQYF.

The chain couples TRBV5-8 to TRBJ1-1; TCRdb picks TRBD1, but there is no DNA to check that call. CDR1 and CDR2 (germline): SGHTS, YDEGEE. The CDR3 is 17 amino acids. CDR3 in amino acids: CASHLSDRGRLGGEAFF. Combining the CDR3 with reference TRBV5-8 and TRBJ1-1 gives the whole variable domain EAGVTQSPTHLIKTRGQQATLRCSPISGHTSVYWYQQALGLGLQFLLWYDEGEERNRGNFPPRFSGRQFPNYSSELNVNALELEDSALYLCASHLSDRGRLGGEAFFGQGTRLTVV.

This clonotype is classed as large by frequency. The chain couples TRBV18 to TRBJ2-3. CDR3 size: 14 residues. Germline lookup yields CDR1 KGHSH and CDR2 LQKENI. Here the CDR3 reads CASSIVESTDTQYF.

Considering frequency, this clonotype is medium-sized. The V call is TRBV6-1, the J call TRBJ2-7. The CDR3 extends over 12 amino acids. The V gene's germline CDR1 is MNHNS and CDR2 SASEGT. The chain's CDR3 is CASSVGYYEQYF.

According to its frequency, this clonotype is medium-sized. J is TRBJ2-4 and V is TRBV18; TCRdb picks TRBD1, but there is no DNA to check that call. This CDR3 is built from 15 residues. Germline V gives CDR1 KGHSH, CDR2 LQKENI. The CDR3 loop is CASSPDRGAKNIQYF.

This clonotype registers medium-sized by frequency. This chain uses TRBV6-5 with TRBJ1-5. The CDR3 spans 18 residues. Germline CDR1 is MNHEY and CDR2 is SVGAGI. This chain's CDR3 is CASSPEASGGYSNQPQHF.

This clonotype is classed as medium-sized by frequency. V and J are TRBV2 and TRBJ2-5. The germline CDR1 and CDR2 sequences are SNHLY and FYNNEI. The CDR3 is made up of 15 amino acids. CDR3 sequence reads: CASSEASGRRETQYF.

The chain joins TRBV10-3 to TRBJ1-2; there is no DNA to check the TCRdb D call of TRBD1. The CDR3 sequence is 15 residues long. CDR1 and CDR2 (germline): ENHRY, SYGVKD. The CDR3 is CAISVSRTGNYGYTF.